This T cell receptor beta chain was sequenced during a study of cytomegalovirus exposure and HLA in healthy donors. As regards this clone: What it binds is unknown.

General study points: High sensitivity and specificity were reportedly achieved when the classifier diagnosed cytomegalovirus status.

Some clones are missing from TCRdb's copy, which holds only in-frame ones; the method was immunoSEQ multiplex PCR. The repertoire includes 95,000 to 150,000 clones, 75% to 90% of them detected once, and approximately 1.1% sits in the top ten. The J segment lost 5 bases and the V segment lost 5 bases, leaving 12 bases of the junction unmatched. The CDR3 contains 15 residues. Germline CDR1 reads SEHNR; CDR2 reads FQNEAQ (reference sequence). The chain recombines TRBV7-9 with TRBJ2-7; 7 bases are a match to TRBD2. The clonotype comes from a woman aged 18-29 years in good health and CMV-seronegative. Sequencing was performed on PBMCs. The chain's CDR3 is CASSPSGGGRDEQYF. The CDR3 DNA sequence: TGTGCCAGCAGCCCCTCGGGCGGGGGTCGGGACGAGCAGTACTTC.